This T cell receptor beta chain was sequenced in a study of blood T cell repertoires in COVID-19. Study as a whole: The United States, Italy and Spain provided the acute and convalescent COVID-19 samples. The cDNA or gDNA used as material had been derived from T cells, B-cell-depleted T cells, or PBMCs.

The V and J ends lost 5 bases and 4 bases respectively, with 6 bases between them. This CDR3 comprises 12 residues. The table came from immunoSEQ multiplex PCR; TCRdb's copy has only in-frame clones and leaves some out. Of roughly 200,000 clones listed, approximately 89% are singletons. The sequence was obtained from a woman in her 30s with acute or convalescent COVID-19. The chain employs TRBV12-3 or TRBV12-4 and TRBJ1-3; D is unresolved. Input material: peripheral blood. CDR3 region: CASSTLGNTIYF. In DNA, the CDR3 is TGTGCCAGCAGTACGCTAGGAAACACCATATATTTT.